These 9 T cell receptor beta chains were sequenced from one sample in a study of cytomegalovirus exposure and HLA in healthy donors. Vbeta (60) and Jbeta (13) primers were used in the PCR. Data came from immunoSEQ multiplex PCR; TCRdb stores just in-frame clones and leaves some out. The sample has 100,000 to 150,000 clones, about three quarters seen once. The specimen was PBMCs. The receptors were gathered from a woman between 55 and 75 years old in good health and CMV-seropositive.

The chain is built from TRBV10-1 and TRBJ1-3; D possibly corresponds to TRBD1 (5 bases). The V end lost 8 bases, the J end lost 2 bases, and 13 bases lay between the germline ends. The germline V gene encodes CDR1 WNHNN and CDR2 SYGVQD (reference sequence). The CDR3 consists of 14 residues. The DNA for the CDR3 is TGCGCCAGCGCTCCGACAGCCACTGGAAACACCATATATTTT. Translating gives CASAPTATGNTIYF.

The CDR3 nucleotides are TGTGCCACCAGCACAATGCAGGGCAGAGGCACAGATACGCAGTATTTT. Translated: CATSTMQGRGTDTQYF. The V gene is TRBV15, the J gene TRBJ2-3; tentative D call: TRBD1 (5 bases). The germline V gene has CDR1 LNHNV and CDR2 YYDKDF (reference sequence). With 4 bases removed from V and 1 base from J, the gap between germline ends came to 15 bases. The CDR3 sequence is 16 residues long.

Only a few counts were recorded for this clone. The CDR3 reads CASSGDLASGSYEQYF. As DNA, the CDR3 is TGCGCCAGCAGCGGGGACCTGGCTAGCGGCTCCTACGAGCAGTACTTC. The genes are TRBV5-1 and TRBJ2-7, with 7 bases that match TRBD2. V was clipped by 4 bases and J by 0 bases; unmatched bases: 10. The germline V gene encodes CDR1 SGHRS and CDR2 YFSETQ. The CDR3 is 16 residues long.

V and J are TRBV6-5 and TRBJ1-6, with 8 bases that match TRBD1. V shed 7 bases, J shed 7 bases, and the junction held 6 bases outside the gene matches. CDR1 is MNHEY and CDR2 is SVGAGI in the germline V gene. The CDR3 extends over 14 amino acids. CDR3 nucleotide sequence: TGTGCCAGCACGAGGACAGGGAACAATTCACCCCTCCACTTT. Its protein is CASTRTGNNSPLHF.

The chain carries TRBV7-8 and TRBJ1-1; possible D gene TRBD1, 6 bases. Germline V gene data show CDR1 as SGHVS and CDR2 as FQNEAQ. V dropped 5 bases and J dropped 2 bases, with 12 bases sitting between them. The CDR3 runs 14 residues. The CDR3 spells CASSPGQRNTEAFF. The CDR3 coding sequence is TGTGCCAGCAGCCCTGGACAGAGAAACACTGAAGCTTTCTTT. The full variable domain, in which reference TRBV7-8 and TRBJ1-1 provide the parts outside the CDR3, is GAGVSQSPRYKVAKRGQDVALRCDPISGHVSLFWYQQALGQGPEFLTYFQNEAQLDKSGLPSDRFFAERPEGSVSTLKIQRTQQEDSAVYLCASSPGQRNTEAFFGQGTRLTVV.

Only a few counts were recorded for this clone. This chain links TRBV2 with TRBJ2-7; maybe TRBD2 (6 bases). Per the germline V gene, CDR1 is SNHLY and CDR2 is FYNNEI. The CDR3 has 14 amino acids. V was cut by 2 bases and J by 2 bases, with 10 bases left in between. CDR3 DNA: TGTGCCAGCAGTGAACCAGGGAGGACCTACGAGCAGTACTTC. Amino acid sequence: CASSEPGRTYEQYF.

V is TRBV19 and J is TRBJ1-5; 8 nucleotides align to TRBD1. V trimming: 1 base; J trimming: 7 bases; junction bases outside the gene matches: 3. This CDR3 contains 14 residues. The germline V gene has CDR1 LNHDA and CDR2 SQIVND (reference sequence). The CDR3 is CASSIGTGTQPQHF. The CDR3 nucleotides read TGTGCCAGTAGTATAGGGACAGGGACCCAGCCCCAGCATTTT.

The chain couples TRBV2 to TRBJ1-2; D is possibly TRBD1 (6 bases). Germline V CDR1 and CDR2: SNHLY, FYNNEI. V lost 3 bases, J lost 4 bases, and 12 bases lay in between. The CDR3 is 14 amino acids. This CDR3 is CASSDGQSPYGYTF. In DNA, the CDR3 is TGTGCCAGCAGTGATGGACAGTCTCCCTATGGCTACACCTTC.

The J gene is TRBJ2-1, the V gene TRBV7-9, with D possibly being TRBD2 (7 bases). The germline gives CDR1 SEHNR, CDR2 FQNEAQ (reference sequence). This CDR3 is 17 amino acids long. Trimming took off 5 bases at V and 3 bases at J, with 20 bases between the two ends. The CDR3 nucleotides read TGTGCCAGCAGCCGCCGTCCCTCGGGGGGCCGCTACAATGAGCAGTTCTTC. It specifies CASSRRPSGGRYNEQFF.